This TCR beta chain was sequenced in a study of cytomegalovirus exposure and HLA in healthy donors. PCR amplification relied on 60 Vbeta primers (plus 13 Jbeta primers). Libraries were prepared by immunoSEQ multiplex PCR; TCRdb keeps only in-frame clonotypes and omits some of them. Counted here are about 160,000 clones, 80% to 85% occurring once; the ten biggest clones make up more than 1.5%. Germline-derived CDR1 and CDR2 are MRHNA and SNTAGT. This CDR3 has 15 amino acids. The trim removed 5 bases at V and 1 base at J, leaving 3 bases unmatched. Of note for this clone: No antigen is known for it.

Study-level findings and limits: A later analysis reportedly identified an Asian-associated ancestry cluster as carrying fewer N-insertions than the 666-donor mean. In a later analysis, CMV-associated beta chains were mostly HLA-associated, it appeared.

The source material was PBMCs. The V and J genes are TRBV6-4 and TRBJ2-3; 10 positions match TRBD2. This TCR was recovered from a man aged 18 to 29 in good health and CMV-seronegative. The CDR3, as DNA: TGTGCCAGCAGTCCCGGGACTAGCGGCACAGATACGCAGTATTTT. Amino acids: CASSPGTSGTDTQYF.